Presented here are 27 T cell receptor beta chains from one specimen sequenced in a study of early T cells in non-severe SARS-CoV-2 infection. TCRdb re-analysed the 5' RACE reads in MiXCR, keeping a single row per CDR3 protein. The sample shows tens of thousands of distinct CDR3 sequences, 12% of them seen only once. Input material: whole blood. These receptors were collected from an adult who was a healthcare worker with PCR-confirmed SARS-CoV-2 infection or an uninfected control (not recorded which).

This clonotype was seen more than once but under ten times. The rearrangement uses TRBV2 and TRBJ2-7, with a possible D match to TRBD1 (5 bases). The CDR3 is made up of 15 amino acids. The germline CDR1 and CDR2 sequences are SNHLY and FYNNEI. Trimming took off 1 base at V and 3 bases at J, with 13 bases between the two ends. CDR3 DNA sequence: TGTGCCAGCAGTGAAGGGGGCGGCAGCTTCTACGAGCAGTACTTC. Amino acid sequence: CASSEGGGSFYEQYF.

The rearrangement joins TRBV12-3 or TRBV12-4 to TRBJ2-3; D may be TRBD2 (6 bases). The CDR3 runs to 16 residues. Trimming cost V 3 bases and J 1 base, with 14 bases left between them. The CDR3 region has the DNA TGTGCCAGCAGTTTCTTACAAGGAGGGGGCACAGATACGCAGTATTTT. This encodes CASSFLQGGGTDTQYF.

This clonotype has more than one count but fewer than ten. The chain is built from TRBV2 and TRBJ2-5, with D possibly TRBD2 on 5 matching bases. The germline V gene encodes CDR1 SNHLY and CDR2 FYNNEI. The CDR3 totals 12 residues. With 5 bases removed from V and 1 base from J, the gap between germline ends came to 5 bases. CDR3: CASSRGQETQYF. Here the CDR3 DNA reads TGTGCCAGCAGTCGGGGCCAAGAGACCCAGTACTTC.

This clonotype was detected many times. This sequence joins TRBV2 and TRBJ2-7; tentative D call: TRBD1 (5 bases). In germline, CDR1 is SNHLY, CDR2 FYNNEI. V dropped 2 bases and J dropped 1 base, with 6 bases sitting between them. The CDR3 totals 13 residues. The CDR3 nucleotides read TGTGCCAGCAGTGAACAGGGTTCCTACGAGCAGTACTTC. It codes for CASSEQGSYEQYF.

This clonotype occurred many times. The gene calls are TRBV7-9 and TRBJ2-5; 8 bases are shared with TRBD1. This CDR3 region has 15 residues. Germline CDR1 is SEHNR and CDR2 is FQNEAQ (reference sequence). The J segment lost 0 bases and the V segment lost 5 bases, leaving 5 bases of the junction unmatched. The chain's CDR3 is CASSHRGRYQETQYF. The DNA for the CDR3 is TGTGCCAGCAGCCACAGGGGGAGGTACCAAGAGACCCAGTACTTC.

This clonotype appeared a few times. The chain uses TRBV28 and TRBJ2-7; D is unresolved. The CDR3 consists of 11 residues. The V and J ends lost 6 bases and 4 bases respectively, with 7 bases between them. Germline assignment: CDR1 MDHEN and CDR2 SYDVKM. The CDR3 sequence is CASSSKYEQYF. The CDR3 region has the DNA TGTGCCAGCAGCTCCAAATACGAGCAGTACTTC.

The CDR3 loop is CASLTGVGTEAFF. The DNA for the CDR3 is TGTGCCAGTTTGACAGGGGTAGGAACTGAAGCTTTCTTT. The rearrangement links TRBV28 to TRBJ1-1; the match to TRBD1 covers 8 bases. This CDR3 contains 13 residues. Looked up from germline, CDR1 is MDHEN and CDR2 is SYDVKM. V dropped 9 bases and J dropped 5; count of bases not matched to a gene: 8.

V usage is TRBV29-1 and J usage is TRBJ1-1, with D possibly matching TRBD1 (6 bases). Germline V CDR1 and CDR2: SQVTM, ANQGSEA. This CDR3 is 14 amino acids long. V gave up 6 bases and J gave up 1 base, with 15 bases separating them. The CDR3 nucleotides are TGCAGCGTCGGACGGACAGCCTCGAACACTGAAGCTTTCTTT. It codes for CSVGRTASNTEAFF.

This clonotype was counted at least ten times. The V and J genes are TRBV4-1 and TRBJ2-1; possibly TRBD2 for D (6 bases). The CDR3 contains 16 residues. Trimming pared 1 base from V and 9 bases from J, leaving 19 bases between. Per germline, CDR1 MGHRA and CDR2 YSYEKL. This chain's CDR3 is CASSQALAEFGGEQFF. The CDR3 DNA sequence: TGCGCCAGCAGCCAAGCGTTGGCAGAATTCGGGGGTGAGCAGTTCTTC.

The chain links TRBV2 to TRBJ2-7, with TRBD2 matching 10 bases. The V gene end was trimmed by 7 bases and the J gene end by 4 bases; junction bases not matched to a gene: 7. The CDR3 contains 14 residues. Germline CDR1 reads SNHLY; CDR2 reads FYNNEI. This CDR3 reads CASNVGLARYEQYF. The CDR3 coding sequence is TGTGCCAGCAATGTGGGACTAGCGCGTTACGAGCAGTACTTC.

This clonotype was observed many times. The chain combines TRBV19 with TRBJ2-3, with TRBD2 matching 9 bases. The trim removed 4 bases at V and 3 bases at J, leaving 2 bases unmatched. This CDR3 has 14 residues. From germline, CDR1 is LNHDA and CDR2 SQIVND (reference sequence). The CDR3 coding sequence is TGTGCCAGTAGTAATAGCGGGGGAACAGATACGCAGTATTTT. Encoded protein: CASSNSGGTDTQYF.

This clonotype was recorded at least ten times. The rearrangement uses TRBV19 and TRBJ2-1; D ambiguous. The V gene's germline CDR1 is LNHDA and CDR2 SQIVND (reference sequence). There are 16 residues in the CDR3. Trimming removed 7 bases from V and 4 bases from J, with 20 bases in between. The DNA for the CDR3 is TGTGCCAGTATTCCCTCGGGCCGGTCGGCTTACAATGAGCAGTTCTTC. This codes for CASIPSGRSAYNEQFF.

The V call is TRBV30, the J call TRBJ2-7, with 7 bases fitting TRBD1. Germline V gene sequence: CDR1 GTSNPN, CDR2 SVGIG (reference sequence). With V trimmed by 2 bases and J by 4 bases, 8 bases remained unmatched. CDR3 length: 14 residues. The CDR3 region has the DNA TGTGCCTGGAGTCCTCGACAGGGTCGGTACGAGCAGTACTTC. Protein sequence: CAWSPRQGRYEQYF.

This clonotype has a count of ten or more. CDR3 in DNA: TGTGCCGCCCCAGAGAATCAGCCCCAGCATTTT. This gives the protein CAAPENQPQHF. The chain combines TRBV24-1 with TRBJ1-5; D is unresolved. The CDR3 covers 11 residues. V was cut by 12 bases and J by 4 bases, with 9 bases left in between. The germline CDR1 and CDR2 sequences are KGHDR and SFDVKD.

This clonotype has more than one count but fewer than ten. The gene calls are TRBV5-1 and TRBJ2-1; D is ambiguous. This CDR3 has 13 amino acids. CDR1 is SGHRS and CDR2 is YFSETQ in the germline V gene. The ends were cut back, 1 base at V and 8 bases at J, with 10 bases in the middle. Written as DNA, the CDR3 is TGCGCCAGCAGCTTGACCCGGCCCGATGAGCAGTTCTTC. It translates to CASSLTRPDEQFF.

This clonotype was found a few times. V gene TRBV5-4 combines with J gene TRBJ2-6; 7 bases map to TRBD1. The CDR3 totals 17 residues. The J segment lost 1 base and the V segment lost 6 bases, leaving 10 bases of the junction unmatched. In germline, CDR1 is SGHNT, CDR2 YYREEE (reference sequence). CDR3 protein: CASIETGTRSGANVLTF. The CDR3, as DNA: TGTGCCAGCATCGAGACAGGGACCCGTTCTGGGGCCAACGTCCTGACTTTC.

The table lists this clonotype with a few counts. The chain recombines TRBV7-2 with TRBJ2-1; the D gene is possibly TRBD2 (5 bases). Trimming left V 6 bases short and J 0 bases short, with 12 bases between. Germline CDR1 reads SGHTA; CDR2 reads FQGNSA. The CDR3 contains 15 residues. CDR3 in DNA: TGTGCCAGCAGACAGAGGGTAAGCTCCTACAATGAGCAGTTCTTC. It yields the protein CASRQRVSSYNEQFF.

The gene calls are TRBV20-1 and TRBJ2-5; D is unresolved. In germline, CDR1 is DFQATT, CDR2 SNEGSKA (reference sequence). V was trimmed by 1 base and J by 5 bases, leaving 11 bases between them. The CDR3 is made up of 13 amino acids. DNA of the CDR3: TGCAGTGCTAGAGTCTTAGTGGCGGAGACCCAGTACTTC. Translation: CSARVLVAETQYF.

The chain uses TRBV2 and TRBJ2-3, with 10 bases lining up with TRBD2. This CDR3 is 17 amino acids long. The germline V gene has CDR1 SNHLY and CDR2 FYNNEI. V trimming: 2 bases; J trimming: 2 bases; junction bases outside the gene matches: 7. In DNA form, the CDR3 reads TGTGCCAGCAGTGAACTTCTACTAGCGGGGACCACAGATACGCAGTATTTT. Its translation: CASSELLLAGTTDTQYF.

This chain uses TRBV28 with TRBJ1-2; no firm D call. CDR1 and CDR2 from the germline V gene are MDHEN and SYDVKM. V dropped 3 bases and J dropped 8 bases, with 10 bases sitting between them. The CDR3 is made up of 12 amino acids. In DNA, the CDR3 is TGTGCCAGCAGTTTGATTAGGGAAGGCTACACCTTC. Its translation: CASSLIREGYTF.

This clonotype has only a few counts. The chain combines TRBV20-1 with TRBJ2-7; D ambiguous. In germline, CDR1 is DFQATT, CDR2 SNEGSKA (reference sequence). There are 13 residues in the CDR3. The V end lost 6 bases, the J end lost 2 bases, and 14 bases lay between the germline ends. CDR3 sequence reads: CSATDTRAYEQYF. The DNA for the CDR3 is TGCAGTGCAACGGATACCCGAGCCTACGAGCAGTACTTC.

This clonotype came up many times. This chain joins TRBV10-3 and TRBJ2-5, with D possibly being TRBD1 (5 bases). The germline V and J ends were trimmed by 2 bases and 3 bases, with 16 bases remaining between them. The CDR3 totals 16 residues. Germline CDR1 reads ENHRY; CDR2 reads SYGVKD. The CDR3 nucleotides are TGTGCCATCAGTGAGGATAGACAGAGCCTAAAAGAGACCCAGTACTTC. Protein: CAISEDRQSLKETQYF.

V is TRBV28 and J is TRBJ2-7; 8 nucleotides align to TRBD2. The J segment lost 0 bases and the V segment lost 5 bases, leaving 3 bases of the junction unmatched. The CDR3 extends over 14 amino acids. Looked up from germline, CDR1 is MDHEN and CDR2 is SYDVKM. The CDR3: CASSVAGFSYEQYF. The CDR3 DNA sequence: TGTGCCAGCAGTGTAGCGGGATTCTCCTACGAGCAGTACTTC.

This clonotype was seen ten or more times. The V gene is TRBV29-1, the J gene TRBJ2-3, with D tentatively TRBD2 (6 bases). Trimming took off 5 bases at V and 4 bases at J, with 13 bases between the two ends. CDR3 length: 13 residues. Germline CDR1 SQVTM, CDR2 ANQGSEA. The chain's CDR3 is CSVTRGLADTQYF. The CDR3 DNA is TGCAGCGTTACTCGGGGGTTGGCAGATACGCAGTATTTT.

The chain couples TRBV6-5 to TRBJ2-6; TRBD2 agrees at 12 bases. This CDR3 comprises 14 residues. The V segment lost 5 bases and the J segment 13 bases; nucleotides outside the gene matches: 6. Looked up from germline, CDR1 is MNHEY and CDR2 is SVGAGI. CDR3 residues: CASSIPGLAGVLTF. The CDR3 region has the DNA TGTGCCAGCAGTATACCCGGACTAGCGGGAGTCCTGACTTTC.

This clonotype was recorded a few times. The chain uses TRBV15 and TRBJ2-7, with D possibly matching TRBD1 (6 bases). The ends were cut back, 3 bases at V and 2 bases at J, with 8 bases in the middle. Germline lookup yields CDR1 LNHNV and CDR2 YYDKDF (reference sequence). The CDR3 loop spans 13 amino acids. Here the CDR3 reads CATSRDSPYEQYF. The CDR3 DNA is TGTGCCACCAGCAGGGACAGTCCCTACGAGCAGTACTTC.

This clonotype was seen a handful of times. This chain connects TRBV20-1 to TRBJ2-3, with D possibly being TRBD1 (5 bases). Germline lookup yields CDR1 DFQATT and CDR2 SNEGSKA (reference sequence). Trimming cost V 1 base and J 3 bases, with 14 bases left between them. This CDR3 comprises 15 residues. The CDR3 here is CSARGGAGKTDTQYF. The DNA for the CDR3 is TGCAGTGCTAGAGGAGGCGCAGGGAAAACAGATACGCAGTATTTT.